The present TCR beta chain was sequenced within a study of shared clonotypes between healthy human individuals. Study observations and caveats: Sharing of clonotypes among donors was expected to vary with sequencing depth.

It was at deep level that the assay was run. Genomic DNA from each subset was divided evenly over several immunoSEQ plates. Generated by immunoSEQ multiplex PCR, the TCRdb table keeps only in-frame clones and is missing some. Counted here are approximately 1.5 million clones, 98% occurring once; the ten biggest clones make up 0.4% to 0.45%. The CDR3 extends over 14 amino acids. In germline, CDR1 is MDHEN, CDR2 SYDVKM. Germline trimming cut 8 bases from V and 0 bases from J; bases unmatched to any gene: 3. In the case of this clone: Its specificity is not known.

Sequenced material: naive CD4+ T cells sorted from blood. Subset described: CD45RA+ positively selected. The V call is TRBV28, the J call TRBJ2-3, with 9 bases fitting TRBD2. This sequence originates from a man aged 25 to 40 in good health. The CDR3 loop is CASQTSGSTDTQYF. The CDR3 DNA reads TGTGCCAGCCAAACTAGCGGGAGCACAGATACGCAGTATTTT.